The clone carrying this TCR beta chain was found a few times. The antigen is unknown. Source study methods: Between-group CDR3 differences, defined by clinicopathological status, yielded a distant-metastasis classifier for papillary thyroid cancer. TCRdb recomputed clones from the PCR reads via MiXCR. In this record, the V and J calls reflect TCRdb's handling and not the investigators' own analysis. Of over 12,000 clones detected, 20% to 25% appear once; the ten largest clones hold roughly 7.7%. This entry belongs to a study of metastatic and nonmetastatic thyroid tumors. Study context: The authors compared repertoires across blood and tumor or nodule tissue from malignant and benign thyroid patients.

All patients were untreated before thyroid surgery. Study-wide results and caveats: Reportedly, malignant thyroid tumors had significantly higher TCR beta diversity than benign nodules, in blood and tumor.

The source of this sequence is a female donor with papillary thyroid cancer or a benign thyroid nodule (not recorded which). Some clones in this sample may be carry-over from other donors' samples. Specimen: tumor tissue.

The DNA of the CDR3 is TGTGCCAGCAGTCGACAGGGGGCCGGTTCACCCCTCCACTTT. It yields the protein CASSRQGAGSPLHF. J is TRBJ1-6 and V is TRBV12-3 or TRBV12-4; TRBD1 aligns across 10 bases. The CDR3 runs 14 residues. V shed 5 bases and J 9 bases; nucleotides not matched to a gene: 4.